Sequencing of this TCR beta chain was carried out in a study of shared clonotypes between healthy human individuals (TCRdb year 2020). For the study in its entirety: A few men and a couple of women, aged 18 to 49 years, made up the cohort. To estimate repertoire size and how much clonotype sharing occurs between individuals, the study deeply sequenced the blood TCR repertoires of several healthy adults. Per donor, three plates each were used for CD4 naive and CD4 memory, two for CD8 naive, and one for CD8 memory. Between about 0.8 and 9 billion PBMCs per donor were obtained by leukapheresis. To increase sequencing depth and limit assay-specific biases, different laboratories used diverse techniques to prepare libraries and sequence TCR repertoires. General study outcomes and caveats: Based on pairwise subsampling, the degree of clonotype sharing among donors was expected to be affected by sequencing depth. Sampling was limited to blood, and TCR repertoires in tissue likely differ from TCR repertoires in blood. Because the study included only a small number of donors, the genetic and exposure-history diversity represented was limited. Sharing across four donors was observed for around 4.8% of naive CD4, over 3% of naive CD8, 2.3% of memory CD4, and roughly 0.43% of memory CD8 clonotypes. Higher generation probabilities were observed for clonotypes shared by all four sorted-subset donors than for non-shared clonotypes. Incomplete sequencing was indicated by rarefaction of sorted-subset datasets, despite the large sequencing depth. Larger estimated clonotype richness was generally found for naive subsets than for memory subsets.

Using the deep immunoSEQ assay, TCR CDR3 regions were amplified from genomic DNA by multiplex PCR. Genomic DNA extracted from each cell subset was distributed evenly over all wells of several immunoSEQ 96-well plates, and each plate served as one replicate. For sorted subsets, around 200 ng genomic DNA, equal to about 30,000 T cell genomes, was loaded into each replicate PCR. The purified libraries were quantified using a Qubit 3.0 fluorometer, sized with a Bioanalyzer 2100, and then quantified again using the KAPA Library Quantification kit. Each immunoSEQ 96-well plate was sequenced on its own single-read 150-cycle Illumina NextSeq 550 flow cell. Per the source publication's procedure: The immunoSEQ output contained only junctional sequences without quality scores, so filtering could not match that applied to full-length reads. Sequences were annotated with PyIR, a Python wrapper for IgBLAST v1.9, using IMGT germline references to assign V/J genes and CDR3. Any read was removed if the V/J assignment was weak (E-value above 1e-6), the CDR3 was missing, or the read contained stop codons, out-of-frame junctions, or ambiguous translated residues. A V3J clonotype was defined by an identical inferred V gene, J gene, and CDR3 amino acid sequence. To compute the percentage overlap between repertoires, the number of shared unique clonotypes was divided by the size of the smaller repertoire. RTK rarefaction, the Chao1 estimator, and Recon v2.1 estimates of unobserved clonotypes were used to assess repertoire richness. Generation probabilities were computed with OLGA for all TCRbeta clonotypes obtained by the gDNA method from a few donors. What TCRdb holds here is the immuneACCESS table cut down to in-frame rearrangements. Part of the clones is not present; checked against another copy, under half of the missing clones reflect an unresolved V gene, and the others are unexplained. V and J calls and clone size are given by that table; D and trimming were obtained from the DNA. The sample table lists approximately 87,000 clones, 60% to 65% of them with a count of one. The ten largest clones represent just over 50% of the sample.

On this clone itself: The antigen it binds to is not known. It has no much larger one-base neighbor in the sample; base qualities were not kept.

The donors were healthy, HIV-negative adults who had no recently reported acute infections or vaccinations. Every donor was a Caucasian adult residing in Nashville, Tennessee, USA. The CD8 memory samples were a combination of magnetically selected CD45RO+ cells and CCR7-negative CD45RA+ effector memory (TemRA) cells. After blood collection by leukapheresis, PBMCs were isolated using Ficoll-Histopaque density gradient centrifugation and then cryopreserved in the vapor phase of liquid nitrogen. Analytical flow cytometry was used to check the purity and quantity of each magnetically sorted T cell population. Genomic DNA was isolated from every sorted fraction and measured by UV absorbance on a Nanodrop 2000c. At the junction V is shortened by 4 bases and J by 4 bases; bases outside the gene matches: 11. The CDR3 sequence holds 16 residues, the cysteine and phenylalanine included. Just CDR3 DNA is preserved here, 48 bases in frame from base 1. The CDR1 and CDR2 encoded by the germline V gene are SGHTA and FQGNSA.

The V and J segments used are TRBV7-2 and TRBJ2-7; TRBD2 aligns with 9 central bases. Sequencing was performed on memory CD8+ T cells sorted from blood. Per the publication, the cell subset or site label means: CD45RO+ cells pooled with CCR7-negative TemRA cells. This sequence originates from a man in his thirties or forties in good health. The bases read TGTGCCAGCAGCTGGGGACTAGCCATGGGAGGTTACGAGCAGTACTTC. Its protein is CASSWGLAMGGYEQYF.